This TCR beta chain stems from a study of blood T cells in healthy people across ages. Sample-barcoded 5' priming and a J-beta primer mix drove a second PCR of about 6 to 11 cycles. TCRdb used MiXCR to reprocess the 5' RACE reads, holding one entry per CDR3 protein. The sample lists 950,000 to 1,200,000 distinct CDR3 sequences; more than 30% were seen once. Per germline, CDR1 SGHNT and CDR2 YYREEE (reference sequence). V was pared by 3 bases and J by 1 base, with 13 bases between. The CDR3 is 15 residues long. Sequenced: blood. The chain joins TRBV5-4 to TRBJ1-1; D unclear. The receptor's source is a man younger than 35 in good health. DNA for the CDR3: TGTGCCAGCAGCTCCGTATTAATTGAGAACACTGAAGCTTTCTTT. This sequence encodes CASSSVLIENTEAFF.